The clone carrying this T cell receptor beta chain is a singleton in its sample. The source of the sample is a study of cytomegalovirus exposure and HLA in healthy donors. Researchers ran the PCR with 60 Vbeta and 13 Jbeta primers. TCRdb keeps only in-frame clones here, not all; method: immunoSEQ multiplex PCR. The top ten hold around 3.7% of the sample, which has 140,000 to 150,000 clones, 70% to 85% seen once. The CDR3 sequence is 15 residues long. Germline V gene lookup returns CDR1 MDHEN and CDR2 SYDVKM. Deletions cut 7 bases from V and 7 bases from J, with 20 bases between. The sample was PBMCs. The J gene is TRBJ1-5, the V gene TRBV28; possibly TRBD1 for D (6 bases). The receptor was isolated from a male donor in good health and CMV-seronegative. In DNA, the CDR3 is TGTGCCAGCATTGGGACATTCCCCTGGGGGCAGCCCCAGCATTTT. Translating gives CASIGTFPWGQPQHF.